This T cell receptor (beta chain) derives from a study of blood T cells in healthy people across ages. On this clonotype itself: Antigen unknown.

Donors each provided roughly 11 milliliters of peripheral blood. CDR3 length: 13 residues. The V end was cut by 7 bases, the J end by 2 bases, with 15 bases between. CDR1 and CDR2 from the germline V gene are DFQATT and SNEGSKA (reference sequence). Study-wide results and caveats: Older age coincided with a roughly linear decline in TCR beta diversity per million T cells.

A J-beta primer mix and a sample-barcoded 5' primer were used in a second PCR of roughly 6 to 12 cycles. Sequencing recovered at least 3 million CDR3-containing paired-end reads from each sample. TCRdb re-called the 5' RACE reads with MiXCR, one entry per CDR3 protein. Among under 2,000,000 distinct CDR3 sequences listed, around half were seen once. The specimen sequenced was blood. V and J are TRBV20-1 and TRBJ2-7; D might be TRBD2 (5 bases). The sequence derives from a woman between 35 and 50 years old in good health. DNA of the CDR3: TGCAGTGTCTCTGCAGCGGCTACCTACGAGCAGTACTTC. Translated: CSVSAAATYEQYF.